This passage covers 17 T cell receptor beta chains from one sample sequenced in a study of blood T cell repertoires in COVID-19. TCRdb's copy holds only in-frame clones and misses some; the assay was immunoSEQ multiplex PCR. The sample consists of about 300,000 clones, more than 80% of them appearing once. The sequenced sample was peripheral blood. The source of these receptors is a woman aged 25 to 45 with COVID-19, enrolled during active disease.

This chain joins TRBV30 and TRBJ1-6; possibly TRBD1 for D (5 bases). CDR3 length: 15 amino acids. Trimming removed 4 bases from V and 2 bases from J, with 12 bases in between. Germline V lookup: CDR1 GTSNPN, CDR2 SVGIG (reference sequence). Here the CDR3 reads CAWTGGFTYNSPLHF. The CDR3 DNA follows: TGTGCCTGGACGGGGGGATTCACCTATAATTCACCCCTCCACTTT. The full variable domain, its missing parts supplied by reference TRBV30 and TRBJ1-6, is SQTIHQWPATLVQPVGSPLSLECTVEGTSNPNLYWYRQAAGRGLQLLFYSVGIGQISSEVPQNLSASRPQDRQFILSSKKLLLSDSGFYLCAWTGGFTYNSPLHFGNGTRLTVT.

The V gene is TRBV20-1, the J gene TRBJ2-5; D remains ambiguous. The CDR3 extends over 11 amino acids. Between the trimmed V and J ends, which lost 6 bases and 3 bases, there was a span of 8 bases. Germline CDR1 reads DFQATT; CDR2 reads SNEGSKA (reference sequence). CDR3 DNA: TGCAGTGCGGGCCCGAAAGAGACCCAGTACTTC. It codes for CSAGPKETQYF.

The rearrangement joins TRBV27 to TRBJ1-5, with 9 positions matching TRBD1. Looked up from germline, CDR1 is MNHEY and CDR2 is SMNVEV (reference sequence). V gave up 0 bases and J gave up 3 bases; unmatched junction bases: 3. This CDR3 has 16 residues. CDR3 sequence: CASSLSGQGHNQPQHF. CDR3 bases: TGTGCCAGCAGTTTATCGGGACAGGGACACAATCAGCCCCAGCATTTT.

The rearrangement links TRBV10-3 to TRBJ2-3; D is possibly TRBD2 (6 bases). V gave up 4 bases and J gave up 6 bases, with 14 bases separating them. There are 14 residues in the CDR3. The germline V gene has CDR1 ENHRY and CDR2 SYGVKD. The CDR3 DNA reads TGTGCCATCAGTGGTCGGGACTCCGAGGATACGCAGTATTTT. Amino acid sequence: CAISGRDSEDTQYF.

This clone was counted between two and nine times. V gene TRBV7-9 combines with J gene TRBJ2-7, with 7 bases that match TRBD1. Germline trimming cut 5 bases from V and 3 bases from J; bases unmatched to any gene: 7. This CDR3 region has 14 residues. Germline values: CDR1 SEHNR, CDR2 FQNEAQ (reference sequence). CDR3 sequence (DNA): TGTGCCAGCAGCCACCGGGACAGAAACTACGAGCAGTACTTC. This encodes CASSHRDRNYEQYF.

The chain is built from TRBV28 and TRBJ2-4, with 9 bases aligning to TRBD1. Per germline, CDR1 MDHEN and CDR2 SYDVKM. This CDR3 region has 15 residues. The V and J ends lost 6 bases and 6 bases, in that order; junction bases with no gene match: 9. CDR3 region: CASSSIGTGRNIQYF. The CDR3 DNA reads as TGTGCCAGCAGCTCTATTGGGACAGGGAGAAACATTCAGTACTTC.

V gene TRBV9 combines with J gene TRBJ2-7, with TRBD1 matching over 9 bases. Losses at the gene ends were 4 bases for V and 2 bases for J; bases not matched to a gene: 4. CDR3 length: 14 amino acids. The germline gives CDR1 SGDLS, CDR2 YYNGEE. The CDR3 sequence is CASSTGQGPYEQYF. The CDR3 DNA reads TGTGCCAGCAGCACGGGACAGGGCCCCTACGAGCAGTACTTC.

This chain joins TRBV7-2 and TRBJ1-5; D might be TRBD1 (6 bases). There are 17 residues in the CDR3. V lost 5 bases and J lost 0, with 17 bases in between. Germline values: CDR1 SGHTA, CDR2 FQGNSA. The CDR3 nucleotides read TGTGCCAGCAGCGCCACCGGGACACTATATAGCAATCAGCCCCAGCATTTT. Residues: CASSATGTLYSNQPQHF.

The J gene is TRBJ2-5, the V gene TRBV7-9, with 7 bases identical to TRBD2. The CDR3 sequence is 15 residues long. Germline-derived CDR1 and CDR2 are SEHNR and FQNEAQ (reference sequence). V shed 4 bases and J 5 bases; nucleotides not matched to a gene: 10. CDR3: CASSSSGTTTETQYF. CDR3 DNA sequence: TGTGCCAGCAGCTCCTCCGGGACTACAACGGAGACCCAGTACTTC.

This sequence joins TRBV19 and TRBJ2-5; D gene unclear. There are 12 residues in the CDR3. Looked up from germline, CDR1 is LNHDA and CDR2 is SQIVND (reference sequence). The V and J ends lost 6 bases and 5 bases respectively, with 10 bases between them. As DNA, the CDR3 is TGTGCCAGTAGGTCCAACGCGGAGACCCAGTACTTC. Protein: CASRSNAETQYF.

The rearrangement joins TRBV30 to TRBJ2-1; 7 bases map to TRBD2. J gave up 9 bases and V 1 base, and 9 bases lay outside the gene matches. CDR3 size: 14 residues. In germline, CDR1 is GTSNPN, CDR2 SVGIG (reference sequence). The CDR3 here is CAWSEWEGPSEQFF. The CDR3 region has the DNA TGTGCCTGGAGTGAGTGGGAGGGCCCCAGTGAGCAGTTCTTC. The variable domain in full, with the rest retrieved from reference TRBV30 and TRBJ2-1, is SQTIHQWPATLVQPVGSPLSLECTVEGTSNPNLYWYRQAAGRGLQLLFYSVGIGQISSEVPQNLSASRPQDRQFILSSKKLLLSDSGFYLCAWSEWEGPSEQFFGPGTRLTVL.

This clone came up once. The CDR3 is CATSDAVMRLGYNEQFF. CDR3 coding DNA: TGTGCCACCAGTGATGCCGTGATGCGACTAGGATACAATGAGCAGTTCTTC. This chain uses TRBV24-1 with TRBJ2-1; D perhaps matches TRBD2 (6 bases). The CDR3 spans 17 residues. The germline V gene encodes CDR1 KGHDR and CDR2 SFDVKD. V was shortened by 3 bases and J by 4 bases, with 18 bases between the two germline ends.

This chain uses TRBV30 with TRBJ2-7, with D maybe TRBD1 (6 bases). V was cut by 0 bases and J by 5 bases, with 14 bases left in between. Germline assignment: CDR1 GTSNPN and CDR2 SVGIG (reference sequence). CDR3 length equals 14 residues. For the CDR3, the DNA is TGTGCCTGGAGTGTACCACAGGGAAGGCACGAGCAGTACTTC. Protein product: CAWSVPQGRHEQYF.

V gene TRBV2 combines with J gene TRBJ1-5; D is unclear. Trimming shortened V by 8 bases and J by 3 bases, and 14 bases separated the two germline ends. The germline V gene has CDR1 SNHLY and CDR2 FYNNEI. The CDR3 has 14 residues. The CDR3 sequence is CASGPGWDNQPQHF. The CDR3 DNA follows: TGTGCCAGCGGGCCGGGGTGGGACAATCAGCCCCAGCATTTT.

This clone was picked up one time. The chain is built from TRBV3-1 (or the pseudogene TRBV3-2) and TRBJ2-6; tentative D call: TRBD2 (5 bases). Germline V gives CDR1 LGHDT, CDR2 YNNKEL (reference sequence). CDR3 size: 15 residues. The V and J ends lost 4 bases and 0 bases respectively, with 7 bases between them. The CDR3 sequence is CASSRTSSGANVLTF. The CDR3 DNA is TGTGCCAGCAGCCGTACTAGCTCTGGGGCCAACGTCCTGACTTTC.

The CDR3 DNA sequence: TGCGCCAGCAGCGGCGGAGGTTGGGAGACCCAGTACTTC. As protein: CASSGGGWETQYF. The genes are TRBV5-1 and TRBJ2-5, with D possibly TRBD2 on 5 matching bases. Germline V gene lookup returns CDR1 SGHRS and CDR2 YFSETQ. This CDR3 is 13 amino acids long. The germline V and J ends were trimmed by 4 bases and 5 bases, with 12 bases remaining between them.

The rearrangement uses TRBV19 and TRBJ1-5; TRBD1 is a possible D gene (6 bases). The CDR3 extends over 13 amino acids. V was trimmed by 7 bases and J by 9 bases, leaving 16 bases between them. The germline V gene encodes CDR1 LNHDA and CDR2 SQIVND (reference sequence). CDR3 protein: CASTGGAGWPQHF. Here the CDR3 DNA reads TGTGCCAGTACGGGGGGCGCCGGGTGGCCCCAGCATTTT.